Below are 24 T cell receptor beta chains sequenced from a single sample in a study of T-cell reconstitution after alpha-beta-depleted transplantation in children. Preparation of the TCRbeta library used unique molecular identifiers. MiXCR was run by TCRdb on the PCR reads, yielding one entry per CDR3 protein. The repertoire holds about 200,000 distinct CDR3 sequences, roughly 15% seen once, with about 41% in the top ten. Material: PBMCs, mostly from graft donor cells, obtained 360 days after TCRalphabeta/CD19-depleted stem cell transplant. The source is a male patient between 2 and 15 years old who had a stem cell transplant for acute lymphoblastic leukemia, so the T cells may come from the graft donor.

The CDR3 DNA follows: TGTGCCACCAGTGATTCCCGGACGCTCCTCAATGAGCAGTTCTTC. Translated, it gives CATSDSRTLLNEQFF. V and J are TRBV24-1 and TRBJ2-1; D not resolved. Between the trimmed V and J ends, which lost 2 bases and 6 bases, there was a span of 13 bases. The CDR3 has 15 residues. Germline V gives CDR1 KGHDR, CDR2 SFDVKD.

The DNA of the CDR3 is TGTGCCAGCAGCTCCCGACCGCTCACTGAAGCTTTCTTT. Translated, it gives CASSSRPLTEAFF. The rearrangement uses TRBV11-2 and TRBJ1-1; D call uncertain. Germline V gene lookup returns CDR1 SGHAT and CDR2 FQNNGV. The CDR3 is 13 amino acids. Trimming left V 4 bases short and J 4 bases short, with 10 bases between. Drawing the rest from reference TRBV11-2 and TRBJ1-1, the complete variable domain is EAGVAQSPRYKIIEKRQSVAFWCNPISGHATLYWYQQILGQGPKLLIQFQNNGVVDDSQLPKDRFSAERLKGVDSTLKIQPAKLEDSAVYLCASSSRPLTEAFFGQGTRLTVV.

The chain employs TRBV7-9 and TRBJ2-5; D gene unclear. The CDR3 has 13 amino acids. Germline values: CDR1 SEHNR, CDR2 FQNEAQ (reference sequence). The V and J ends lost 10 bases and 1 base respectively, with 13 bases between them. The CDR3 spells CATPSETQETQYF. The CDR3 DNA reads TGTGCCACCCCCTCGGAGACCCAAGAGACCCAGTACTTC.

The CDR3 protein is CAISGGEEAFF. CDR3 nucleotides: TGTGCCATCAGCGGTGGGGAAGAGGCTTTCTTT. The rearrangement uses TRBV10-3 and TRBJ1-1; D is unclear. CDR3 length: 11 amino acids. Germline CDR1 is ENHRY and CDR2 is SYGVKD. Trimming stripped 6 bases from V and 11 bases from J, with 13 bases between.

This clonotype was picked up a small number of times. This chain links TRBV9 with TRBJ2-7, with 8 bases aligning to TRBD1. CDR1 is SGDLS and CDR2 is YYNGEE in the germline V gene. V lost 2 bases and J lost 1; bases outside the gene matches: 2. The CDR3 loop spans 14 amino acids. Here the CDR3 DNA reads TGTGCCAGCAGCGTGGGACAGGCTTCCTACGAGCAGTACTTC. It is translated as CASSVGQASYEQYF.

This clonotype has just a few counts. V and J are TRBV12-3 or TRBV12-4 and TRBJ2-2, with 8 positions matching TRBD2. CDR3 length: 16 amino acids. V lost 5 bases to trimming and J lost 0 bases; unmatched junction nucleotides: 5. CDR3 loop: CASSDQRGTNTGELFF. The DNA for the CDR3 is TGTGCCAGCAGTGATCAGCGGGGGACGAACACCGGGGAGCTGTTTTTT.

This chain uses TRBV12-3 or TRBV12-4 with TRBJ1-3; TRBD1 matches at 10 bases. Trimming cost V 2 bases and J 3 bases; bases outside gene matches: 1. CDR3 length: 15 residues. The CDR3 region has the DNA TGTGCCAGCAGTTTAAGGACAGGGGGTGGAAACACCATATATTTT. This sequence encodes CASSLRTGGGNTIYF.

This clonotype was detected only a few times. The CDR3 DNA sequence: TGTGCCAGCAGCTTAGAAGCCGGGACAGGGTCTTACGAGCAGTACTTC. It specifies CASSLEAGTGSYEQYF. The rearrangement uses TRBV7-8 and TRBJ2-7; 9 bases are a match to TRBD1. There are 16 residues in the CDR3. Germline V gene lookup returns CDR1 SGHVS and CDR2 FQNEAQ. Unmatched junction bases numbered 8, after V lost 1 base and J lost 4 bases.

The J gene is TRBJ1-5, the V gene TRBV20-1; 8 nucleotides line up with TRBD1. The length of the CDR3 is 15 residues. Germline V gene lookup returns CDR1 DFQATT and CDR2 SNEGSKA (reference sequence). With V trimmed by 3 bases and J by 1 base, 5 bases remained unmatched. The CDR3 DNA sequence: TGCAGTGCTAGCGCAGGGGGCCAAAGCAATCAGCCCCAGCATTTT. Its translation is CSASAGGQSNQPQHF.

This clonotype was seen many times. V gene TRBV29-1 combines with J gene TRBJ2-3; TRBD2 aligns across 9 bases. The CDR3 is made up of 13 amino acids. Losses at the gene ends were 5 bases for V and 2 bases for J; bases not matched to a gene: 2. CDR1 and CDR2 from the germline V gene are SQVTM and ANQGSEA. CDR3: CSVRGRVTDTQYF. CDR3 DNA: TGCAGCGTTCGCGGGAGGGTCACAGATACGCAGTATTTT.

The chain has TRBV2 and TRBJ2-3; 8 bases map to TRBD2. This CDR3 has 16 residues. From germline, CDR1 is SNHLY and CDR2 FYNNEI. V lost 4 bases, J lost 2 bases, and 8 bases stayed unmatched. The CDR3 here is CASSAGGALLTDTQYF. Written as DNA, the CDR3 is TGTGCCAGCAGTGCCGGGGGGGCCCTTCTCACAGATACGCAGTATTTT.

This clonotype was observed a handful of times. The chain combines TRBV20-1 with TRBJ2-3; 9 bases align to TRBD2. The V segment lost 0 bases and the J segment 4 bases; nucleotides outside the gene matches: 8. Looked up from germline, CDR1 is DFQATT and CDR2 is SNEGSKA (reference sequence). The CDR3 has 16 amino acids. This chain's CDR3 is CSAREIGGRAPDTQYF. The CDR3, as DNA: TGCAGTGCTAGAGAGATCGGCGGGAGGGCCCCAGATACGCAGTATTTT.

CDR3 residues: CSARDRFSNQPQHF. In DNA, the CDR3 is TGCAGTGCTAGAGATCGCTTTAGCAATCAGCCCCAGCATTTT. The V gene is TRBV20-1, the J gene TRBJ1-5; D gene unclear. Germline values: CDR1 DFQATT, CDR2 SNEGSKA (reference sequence). This CDR3 contains 14 residues. V was clipped by 0 bases and J by 0 bases, with 6 bases between them.

The sample holds a few counts of this clonotype. The genes are TRBV14 and TRBJ1-3; D remains unclear. CDR1 and CDR2 (germline): SGHDN, FVKESK. CDR3 size: 16 residues. Deletions cut 4 bases from V and 0 bases from J, with 13 bases between. CDR3 sequence: CASSPGPRSSGNTIYF. For the CDR3, the DNA is TGTGCCAGCAGCCCAGGCCCAAGATCCTCTGGAAACACCATATATTTT.

The V call is TRBV5-1, the J call TRBJ2-7; 13 bases match TRBD2. V gave up 1 base and J gave up 4 bases; unmatched junction bases: 8. This CDR3 has 17 amino acids. Germline CDR1 and CDR2: SGHRS and YFSETQ. The CDR3 DNA follows: TGCGCCAGCAGCTTGTTTTCGGGACTAGCGGGGAATTACGAGCAGTACTTC. Protein sequence: CASSLFSGLAGNYEQYF.

This clonotype was found a few times. The V call is TRBV5-1, the J call TRBJ1-3; no clear D. Trimming left V 0 bases short and J 0 bases short, with 4 bases between. CDR1 is SGHRS, CDR2 YFSETQ, per germline. The CDR3 runs to 14 residues. CDR3 amino acids: CASSLGPSGNTIYF. The CDR3 DNA reads as TGCGCCAGCAGCTTGGGACCCTCTGGAAACACCATATATTTT.

In its sample, this clonotype was seen a few times. The chain has TRBV28 and TRBJ1-4; D may be TRBD1 (6 bases). The germline CDR1 and CDR2 sequences are MDHEN and SYDVKM. The CDR3 runs 16 residues. With 6 bases removed from V and 2 bases from J, the gap between germline ends came to 16 bases. The CDR3 region is CASSYGGAPTNEKLFF. The DNA of the CDR3 is TGTGCCAGCAGCTACGGGGGGGCGCCTACTAATGAAAAACTGTTTTTT.

This clonotype turned up a few times. V gene TRBV5-1 combines with J gene TRBJ1-1; 10 bases map to TRBD1. CDR3 length: 16 residues. V was clipped by 3 bases and J by 4 bases; unmatched bases: 9. Germline loops: CDR1 SGHRS, CDR2 YFSETQ. CDR3 nucleotides: TGCGCCAGCAGCTCAATTGCGGGACAGGGGAGCACTGAAGCTTTCTTT. It translates to CASSSIAGQGSTEAFF.

This chain uses TRBV4-3 with TRBJ1-5; TRBD1 matches at 9 bases. This CDR3 has 15 amino acids. Germline-derived CDR1 and CDR2 are LGHNA and YSLEER. J lost 5 bases, V lost 4 bases, and 6 bases had no gene match. The CDR3 sequence: CASSLGQGKDQPQHF. DNA for the CDR3: TGCGCCAGCAGCCTAGGACAGGGGAAGGATCAGCCCCAGCATTTT.

Ten or more counts support this clonotype. The CDR3 region has the DNA TGTGCCAGCAGCCAAGTTCCCACTAGCGGGAAAGAGACCCAGTACTTC. This encodes CASSQVPTSGKETQYF. The chain recombines TRBV3-1 with TRBJ2-5; 10 nucleotides agree with TRBD2. This CDR3 contains 16 residues. The V gene's germline CDR1 is LGHDT and CDR2 YNNKEL (reference sequence). V dropped 1 base and J dropped 3; count of bases not matched to a gene: 5.

The J gene is TRBJ2-3, the V gene TRBV11-2, with D hard to call. Germline-derived CDR1 and CDR2 are SGHAT and FQNNGV. V lost 4 bases, J lost 6 bases, and 11 bases lay in between. The CDR3 is 13 residues long. CDR3 sequence (DNA): TGTGCCAGCAGCTCTTTACGTCCGGATACGCAGTATTTT. Its translation: CASSSLRPDTQYF. The whole variable domain, filled in from reference TRBV11-2 and TRBJ2-3, reads EAGVAQSPRYKIIEKRQSVAFWCNPISGHATLYWYQQILGQGPKLLIQFQNNGVVDDSQLPKDRFSAERLKGVDSTLKIQPAKLEDSAVYLCASSSLRPDTQYFGPGTRLTVL.

The genes are TRBV28 and TRBJ2-4; 7 positions agree with TRBD1. The junction had 10 bases not matched to a gene; V was cut back by 8 bases and J by 0 bases. The CDR3 sequence is 16 residues long. Germline V gene lookup returns CDR1 MDHEN and CDR2 SYDVKM. The CDR3 spells CASRGQRLLAKNIQYF. In DNA, the CDR3 is TGTGCCAGCCGGGGACAGCGTTTACTAGCCAAAAACATTCAGTACTTC.

This clonotype has only a few counts. This CDR3 reads CATSRVSRGTAEAFF. The CDR3 DNA reads as TGTGCCACCAGCAGAGTGAGCAGGGGGACAGCTGAAGCTTTCTTT. The chain couples TRBV15 to TRBJ1-1, with 7 bases matching TRBD1. V lost 1 base and J lost 6; bases outside the gene matches: 8. The CDR3 has 15 amino acids. Germline lookup yields CDR1 LNHNV and CDR2 YYDKDF (reference sequence).

This clonotype was detected only a few times. The J gene is TRBJ1-1, the V gene TRBV7-9, with 8 bases matching TRBD1. The CDR3 covers 15 residues. The J segment lost 3 bases and the V segment lost 5 bases, leaving 8 bases of the junction unmatched. From germline, CDR1 is SEHNR and CDR2 FQNEAQ (reference sequence). The DNA for the CDR3 is TGTGCCAGCAGCAACCCCCAGGGGGCTGACACTGAAGCTTTCTTT. Translating gives CASSNPQGADTEAFF.